Given below is one T cell receptor (beta chain) in context. This entry belongs to a study of blood T cell repertoires in COVID-19. Study information: The United States, Italy and Spain provided the acute and convalescent COVID-19 samples. Sources were T cells, B-cell-depleted T cells, or PBMCs; the material itself was cDNA or gDNA.

The CDR3 runs 14 residues. V was trimmed by 5 bases and J by 1 base, leaving 11 bases between them. Germline values: CDR1 MNHEY, CDR2 SMNVEV (reference sequence). In the original analysis: Amplification from reference gene primers served as the basis for estimated nucleated cell counts. Produced via immunoSEQ multiplex PCR; TCRdb's table is partial and in-frame only. V and J calls and clone size are given by that table; D and trimming were obtained from the DNA. The table includes some 200,000 clones, about 90% detected once. The clonotype was recovered from a woman between 18 and 29 years old who had recovered from COVID-19. The J gene is TRBJ1-1, the V gene TRBV27; D is unclear. Sequenced input: peripheral blood. The CDR3 nucleotides read TGTGCCAGCAGTCCCTCCGCGGGGAACACTGAAGCTTTCTTT. The encoded protein is CASSPSAGNTEAFF.